This T cell receptor (beta chain) was recorded in a study of OX40 agonist ivuxolimab in advanced cancers. For the study at large: Ivuxolimab, which is an agonistic anti-OX40 (CD134) antibody, was administered to the patients. It was permissible to have had prior anti-PD-1, anti-PD-L1 or anti-CTLA-4 therapy, and approximately 41% had some.

The CDR3 totals 16 residues. Germline V gene lookup returns CDR1 LNHDA and CDR2 SQIVND (reference sequence). The V and J ends lost 3 bases and 2 bases, in that order; junction bases with no gene match: 3. Study results and caveats: The work left the antigen specificity of expanded peripheral T cells undetermined.

Details on this clone: Its antigen is undetermined.

Using immunoSEQ multiplex PCR, the repertoire was profiled, and TCRdb retains in-frame clones only, with some absent. This sample carries about 100,000 clones, 75% to 90% of them seen once, and the ten largest clones take around 0.16%. This chain links TRBV19 with TRBJ2-3, with 12 bases that match TRBD2. The sample consisted of CD4+ or CD8+ T cells sorted from blood, taken in a trial of the OX40 agonist ivuxolimab. This TCR came from an adult with an advanced solid tumor such as melanoma, head and neck, liver or kidney cancer. CDR3 loop: CASSMGTSGHTDTQYF. CDR3 nucleotide sequence: TGTGCCAGTAGTATGGGGACTAGCGGGCACACAGATACGCAGTATTTT.